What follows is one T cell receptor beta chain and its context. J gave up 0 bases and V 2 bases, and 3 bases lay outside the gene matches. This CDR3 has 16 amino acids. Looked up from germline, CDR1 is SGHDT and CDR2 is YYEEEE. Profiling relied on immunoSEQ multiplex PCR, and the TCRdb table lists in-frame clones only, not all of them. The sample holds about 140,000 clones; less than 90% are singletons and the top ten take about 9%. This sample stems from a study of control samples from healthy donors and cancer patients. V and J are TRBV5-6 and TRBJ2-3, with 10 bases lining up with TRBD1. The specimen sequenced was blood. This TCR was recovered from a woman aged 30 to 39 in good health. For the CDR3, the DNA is TGTGCCAGCAGCTTAGGGACAGGGGCAAGCACAGATACGCAGTATTTT. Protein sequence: CASSLGTGASTDTQYF. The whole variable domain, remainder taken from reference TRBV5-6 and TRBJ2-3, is DAGVTQSPTHLIKTRGQQVTLRCSPKSGHDTVSWYQQALGQGPQFIFQYYEEEERQRGNFPDRFSGHQFPNYSSELNVNALLLGDSALYLCASSLGTGASTDTQYFGPGTRLTVL.